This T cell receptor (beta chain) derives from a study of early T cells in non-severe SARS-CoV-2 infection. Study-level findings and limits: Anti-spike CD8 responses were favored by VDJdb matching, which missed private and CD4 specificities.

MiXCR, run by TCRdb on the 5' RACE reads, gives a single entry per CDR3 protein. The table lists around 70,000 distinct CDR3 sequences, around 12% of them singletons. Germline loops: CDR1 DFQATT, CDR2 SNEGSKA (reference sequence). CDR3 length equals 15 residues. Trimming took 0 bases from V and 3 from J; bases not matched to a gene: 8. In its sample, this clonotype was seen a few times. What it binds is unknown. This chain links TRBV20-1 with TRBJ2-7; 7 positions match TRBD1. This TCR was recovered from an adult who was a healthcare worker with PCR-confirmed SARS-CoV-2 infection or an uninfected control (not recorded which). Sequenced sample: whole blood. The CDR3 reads CSARDPQGVSYEQYF. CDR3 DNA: TGCAGTGCTAGAGATCCCCAGGGGGTTAGCTACGAGCAGTACTTC.